This T cell receptor beta chain was sequenced during a study of control samples from healthy donors and cancer patients. V lost 1 base to trimming and J lost 3 bases, with 10 bases between them. The CDR3 spans 15 residues. The germline gives CDR1 SGHVS, CDR2 FQNEAQ. Clones were read by immunoSEQ multiplex PCR, and TCRdb kept only the in-frame ones, dropping some. This table has about 140,000 clones, 85% to 95% appearing once. Sequenced input: blood. The V and J genes are TRBV7-8 and TRBJ2-1; D call uncertain. The TCR comes from a man between 35 and 55 years old in good health. CDR3 loop: CASSLGTAIYNEQFF. CDR3 sequence (DNA): TGTGCCAGCAGCTTAGGAACGGCAATCTACAATGAGCAGTTCTTC.